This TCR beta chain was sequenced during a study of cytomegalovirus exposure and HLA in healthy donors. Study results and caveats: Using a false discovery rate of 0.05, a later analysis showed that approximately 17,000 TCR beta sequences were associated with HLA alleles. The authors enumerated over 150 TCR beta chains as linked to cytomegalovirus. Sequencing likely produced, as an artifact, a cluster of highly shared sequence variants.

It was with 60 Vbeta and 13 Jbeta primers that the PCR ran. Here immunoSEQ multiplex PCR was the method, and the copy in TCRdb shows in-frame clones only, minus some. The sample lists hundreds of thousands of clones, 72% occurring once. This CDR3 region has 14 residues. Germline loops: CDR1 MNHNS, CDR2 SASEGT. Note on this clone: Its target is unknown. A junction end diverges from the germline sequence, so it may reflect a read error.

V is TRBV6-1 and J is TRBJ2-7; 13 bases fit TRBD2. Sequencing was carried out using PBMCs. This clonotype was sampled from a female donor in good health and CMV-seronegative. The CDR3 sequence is CASRLGLAGDLRHF. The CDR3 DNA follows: TGTGCCAGCAGACTCGGACTAGCGGGAGACCTACGACATTTC.